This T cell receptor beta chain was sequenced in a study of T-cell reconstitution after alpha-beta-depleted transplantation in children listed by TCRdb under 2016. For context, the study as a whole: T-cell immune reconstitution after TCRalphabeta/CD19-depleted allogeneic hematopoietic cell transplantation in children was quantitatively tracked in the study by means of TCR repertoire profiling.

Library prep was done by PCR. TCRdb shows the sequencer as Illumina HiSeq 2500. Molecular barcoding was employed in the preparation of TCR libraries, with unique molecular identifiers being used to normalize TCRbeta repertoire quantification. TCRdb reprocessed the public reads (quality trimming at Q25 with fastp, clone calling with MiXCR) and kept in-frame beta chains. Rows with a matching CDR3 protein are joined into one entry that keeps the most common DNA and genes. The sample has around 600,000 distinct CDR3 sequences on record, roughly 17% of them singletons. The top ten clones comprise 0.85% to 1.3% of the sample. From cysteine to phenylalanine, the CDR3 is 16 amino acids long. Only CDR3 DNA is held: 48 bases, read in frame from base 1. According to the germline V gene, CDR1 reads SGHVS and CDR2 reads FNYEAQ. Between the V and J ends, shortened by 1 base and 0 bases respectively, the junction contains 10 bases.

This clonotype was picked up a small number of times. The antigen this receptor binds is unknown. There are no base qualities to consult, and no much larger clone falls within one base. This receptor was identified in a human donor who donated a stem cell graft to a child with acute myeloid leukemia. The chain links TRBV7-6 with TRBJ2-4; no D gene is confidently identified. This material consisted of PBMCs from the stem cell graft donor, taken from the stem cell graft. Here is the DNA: TGTGCCAGCAGCTTAGACCCGAACCAAGCCAAAAACATTCAGTACTTC. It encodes CASSLDPNQAKNIQYF.